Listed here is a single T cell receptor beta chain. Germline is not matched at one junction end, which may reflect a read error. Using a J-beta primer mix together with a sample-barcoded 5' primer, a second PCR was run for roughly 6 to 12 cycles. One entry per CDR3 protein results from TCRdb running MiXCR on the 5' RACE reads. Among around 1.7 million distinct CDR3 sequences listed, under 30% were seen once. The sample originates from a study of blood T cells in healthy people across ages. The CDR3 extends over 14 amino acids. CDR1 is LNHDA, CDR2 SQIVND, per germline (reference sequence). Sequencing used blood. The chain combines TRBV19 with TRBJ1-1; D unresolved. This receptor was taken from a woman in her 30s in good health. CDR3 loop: CVSSIGSRNTEAFF. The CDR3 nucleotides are TGTGTCAGTAGTATAGGTTCCCGGAACACTGAAGCTTTCTTT.